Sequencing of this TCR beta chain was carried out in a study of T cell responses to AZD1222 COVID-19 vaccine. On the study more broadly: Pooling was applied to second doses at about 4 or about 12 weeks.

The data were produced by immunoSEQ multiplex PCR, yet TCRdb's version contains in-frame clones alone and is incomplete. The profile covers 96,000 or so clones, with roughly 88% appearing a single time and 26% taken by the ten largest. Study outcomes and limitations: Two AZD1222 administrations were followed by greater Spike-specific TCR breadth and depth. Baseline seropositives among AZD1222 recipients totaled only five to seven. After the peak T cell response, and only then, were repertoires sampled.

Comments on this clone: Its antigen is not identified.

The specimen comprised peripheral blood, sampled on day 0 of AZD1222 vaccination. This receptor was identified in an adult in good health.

Here the CDR3 reads CASSSRQTGLNGYTF. The CDR3, as DNA: TGTGCCAGCAGCTCCCGTCAGACAGGTTTGAATGGCTACACCTTC. The chain recombines TRBV3-1 (or the pseudogene TRBV3-2) with TRBJ1-2; a possible D gene is TRBD1 (6 bases). Germline loops: CDR1 LGHDT, CDR2 YNNKEL (reference sequence). V was trimmed by 5 bases and J by 6 bases, leaving 19 bases between them. The CDR3 is made up of 15 amino acids.